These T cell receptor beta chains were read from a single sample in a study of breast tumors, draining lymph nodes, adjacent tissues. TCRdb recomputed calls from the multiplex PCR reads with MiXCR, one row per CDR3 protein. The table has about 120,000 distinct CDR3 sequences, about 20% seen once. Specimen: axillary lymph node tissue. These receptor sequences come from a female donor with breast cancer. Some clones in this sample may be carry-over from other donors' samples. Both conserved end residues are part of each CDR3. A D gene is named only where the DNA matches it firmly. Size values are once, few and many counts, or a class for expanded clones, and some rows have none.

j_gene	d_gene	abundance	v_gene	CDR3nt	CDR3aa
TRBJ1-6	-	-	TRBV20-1	TGCAGTGCTAGAGATTTGGGGGGAGGCGATAATTCACCCCTCCACTTT	CSARDLGGGDNSPLHF
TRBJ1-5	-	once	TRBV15	TGTGCCACCAGCAGACGCCGGGGCACAAGCAATCAGCCCCAGCATTTT	CATSRRRGTSNQPQHF
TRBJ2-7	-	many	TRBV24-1	TGTGCCACCAGTGATGTGCAAAGACCAGGCGAGCAGTACTTC	CATSDVQRPGEQYF
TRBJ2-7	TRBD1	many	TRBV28	TGTGCCAGCAGGGGAACTCCTGGGGACAGGGGGCTATACGAGCAGTACTTC	CASRGTPGDRGLYEQYF
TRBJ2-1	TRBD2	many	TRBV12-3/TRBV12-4	TGTGCCAGCAGTTTAGCTATAGCGGGAAGGGGGGATGAGCAGTTCTTC	CASSLAIAGRGDEQFF
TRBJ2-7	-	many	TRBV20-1	TGCAGTCTCTTCGATGACTCATCCTACGAGCAGTACTTC	CSLFDDSSYEQYF
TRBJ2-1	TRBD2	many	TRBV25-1	TGTGCCAGCAGTGAGATAGCGGGACTCTTCCATTTCTTC	CASSEIAGLFHFF
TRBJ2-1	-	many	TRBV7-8	TGTGCCAGCAGCTTAGAGGGGAGTAATGAGCAGTTCTTC	CASSLEGSNEQFF
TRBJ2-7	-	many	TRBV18	TGTGCCAGCTCACCAATCAGAAGCGCTTACGAGCAGTACTTC	CASSPIRSAYEQYF
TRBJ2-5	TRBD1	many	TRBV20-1	TGCAGTGCTAGATACCCCGGGACAGGGGAAGAGACCCAGTACTTC	CSARYPGTGEETQYF
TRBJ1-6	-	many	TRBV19	TGTGCCAGTAGGCAGGCGGAGAATTCACCCCTCCACTTT	CASRQAENSPLHF
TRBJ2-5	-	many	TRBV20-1	TGCAGTGCTAGAGATGGGGGGGCAGAAGAGACCCAGTACTTC	CSARDGGAEETQYF
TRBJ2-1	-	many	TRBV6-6	TGTGCCAGCAGTTACTCCCAGAATGAGCAGTTCTTC	CASSYSQNEQFF
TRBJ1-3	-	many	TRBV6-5	TGTGCCAGCTCGAGCTACTCTGGAAACACCATATATTTT	CASSSYSGNTIYF
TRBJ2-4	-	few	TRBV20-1	TGCAGTGCCCCCGCTATCTGGGGCGCGGGAAACATTCAGTACTTC	CSAPAIWGAGNIQYF
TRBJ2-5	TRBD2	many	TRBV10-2	TGCGCCAGCACCAGCGGGGGAGTAAAGACCCAGTACTTC	CASTSGGVKTQYF
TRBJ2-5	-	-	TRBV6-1	TGTGCCAGCAGGAACCAGGGGCTTGAGACCCAGTACTTC	CASRNQGLETQYF
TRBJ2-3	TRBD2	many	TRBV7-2	TGTGCCAGCAGCTTAGTAGGTCTAGCGGGAGTGGATACGCAGTATTTT	CASSLVGLAGVDTQYF
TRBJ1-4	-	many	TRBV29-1	TGCAGCGTTAGAAATCGGCCAACTAATGAAAAACTGTTTTTT	CSVRNRPTNEKLFF
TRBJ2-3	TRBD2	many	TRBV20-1	TGCAGTGCTATTTCTAGCGGGAGCACAGATACGCAGTATTTT	CSAISSGSTDTQYF
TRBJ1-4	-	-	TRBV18	TGTGCCAGCTCTCGTCACCAGACAGAAGATGAAAAACTGTTTTTT	CASSRHQTEDEKLFF
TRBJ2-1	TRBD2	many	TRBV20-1	TGCAGTGCTAGAAGTCGGGGGGGCAGGTACAATGAGCAGTTCTTC	CSARSRGGRYNEQFF
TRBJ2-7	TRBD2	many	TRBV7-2	TGTGCCAGCAGACTAGCGGGAGACTTCGAGCAGTACTTC	CASRLAGDFEQYF
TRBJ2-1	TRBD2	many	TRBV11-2	TGTGCCAGCAGCTTAGCCCCCAGCGGGAGTGAGTTCTTC	CASSLAPSGSEFF
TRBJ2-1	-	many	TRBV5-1	TGCGCCAGCGGCAGAGATAGATACAATGAGCAGTTCTTC	CASGRDRYNEQFF
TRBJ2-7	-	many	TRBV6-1	TGTGCCATCAGTATATTAAGGGGCGGCGAGCAGTACTTC	CAISILRGGEQYF
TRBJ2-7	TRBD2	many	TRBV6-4	TGTGCCAGCACCCCGGGACTACTCCGTTCCTACGAGCAGTACTTC	CASTPGLLRSYEQYF
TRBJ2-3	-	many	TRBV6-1	TGTGCCAGCAGTGGAGCAGATACGCAGTATTTT	CASSGADTQYF
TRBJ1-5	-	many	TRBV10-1	TGCGCCAGCAGCCGAGGGTTCAATCAGCCCCAGCATTTT	CASSRGFNQPQHF
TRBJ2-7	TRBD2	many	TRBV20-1	TGCAGTGCTAGAGGGACTAGCGGTTACGAGCAGTACTTC	CSARGTSGYEQYF
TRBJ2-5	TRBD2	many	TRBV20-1	TGCAGTGCTAGCCGACTAGCGGGGTACACCCAGTACTTC	CSASRLAGYTQYF
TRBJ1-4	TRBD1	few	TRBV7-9	TGTGCCAGCAGCTCCGGGACAGTTAATGAAAAACTGTTTTTT	CASSSGTVNEKLFF
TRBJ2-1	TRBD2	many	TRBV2	TGTGCCAGCAGTGAACGGCGCGGGGGGATTTCCTACAATGAGCAGTTCTTC	CASSERRGGISYNEQFF
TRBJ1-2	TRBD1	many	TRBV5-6	TGTGCCAGCAGCAGCTGGGACAGGGTTTGGAACTATGGCTACACCTTC	CASSSWDRVWNYGYTF
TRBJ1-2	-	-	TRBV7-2	TGTGCCAGCAGCCCACGGACACTATATGGCTACACCTTC	CASSPRTLYGYTF
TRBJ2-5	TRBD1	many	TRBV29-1	TGCAGCGTGGACAGGGCTAAAGGGAAGACCCAGTACTTC	CSVDRAKGKTQYF
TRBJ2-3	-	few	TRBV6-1	TGTGCCAGCACACAACAGGGCACAGATACGCAGTATTTT	CASTQQGTDTQYF
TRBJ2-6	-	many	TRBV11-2	TGTGCCAGCAGCTACGTCTCTGGGGCCAACGTCCTGACTTTC	CASSYVSGANVLTF
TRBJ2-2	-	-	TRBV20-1	TGCAGTGCGTCAGTCACCGGGGAGCTGTTTTTT	CSASVTGELFF
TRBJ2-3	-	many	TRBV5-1	TGCGCCAGCAGCTTGGCCTCGGCAGATACGCAGTATTTT	CASSLASADTQYF
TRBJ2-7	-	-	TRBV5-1	TGCGCCAGCGGCCTCACAGGGACCACCTACGAGCAGTACTTC	CASGLTGTTYEQYF
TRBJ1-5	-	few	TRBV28	TGTGCCAGCTTCAATCGCCCGAATCAGCCCCAGCATTTT	CASFNRPNQPQHF
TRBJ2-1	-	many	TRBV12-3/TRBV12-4	TGTGCCAGCAGTTTGGGTCGGGGAGTATACAATGAGCAGTTCTTC	CASSLGRGVYNEQFF
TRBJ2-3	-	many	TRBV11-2	TGTGCCAGCAGCCTACAAAGACTAGACACGCGGACGCAGTATTTT	CASSLQRLDTRTQYF
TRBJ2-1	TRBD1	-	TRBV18	TGTGCCAGCTCACCCGGGACAGGGGGCGGTGAGCAGTTCTTC	CASSPGTGGGEQFF
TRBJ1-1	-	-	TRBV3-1	TGTGCCAGCAGCCGGGGAGACGCAGGGGCGACTGAAGCTTTCTTT	CASSRGDAGATEAFF
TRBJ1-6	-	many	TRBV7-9	TGTGCCAGCAGCCCGAAAACCCCGACAGGTCGGGGATATTCACCCCTCCACTTT	CASSPKTPTGRGYSPLHF
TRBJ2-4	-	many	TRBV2	TGTGCCAGCACCGCCGGGTTCATTCAGTACTTC	CASTAGFIQYF
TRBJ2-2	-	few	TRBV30	TGTGCCTGGAGTTTTTTAGGGGCGAGCACCGGGGAGCTGTTTTTT	CAWSFLGASTGELFF
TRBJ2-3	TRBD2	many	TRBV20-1	TGCAGTGCTAGAGACCCTAGAGACCCCAGCGGGACGGGTTCGCAGTATTTT	CSARDPRDPSGTGSQYF